The 8 T cell receptor beta chains below all came from one sample that was sequenced in a study of CD8 T cells in ankylosing spondylitis. TCRdb fed the 5' RACE reads into MiXCR, producing one record per CDR3 protein. Of 250,000 to 350,000 distinct CDR3 sequences listed, around 20% were seen once; the top ten hold roughly 7.4%. Material: blood, either unsorted or a sorted T cell fraction (not recorded which). The receptors were gathered from a male donor with ankylosing spondylitis or in good health (not recorded which).

V usage is TRBV2 and J usage is TRBJ2-3; 10 bases line up with TRBD2. Germline CDR1 reads SNHLY; CDR2 reads FYNNEI. There are 20 residues in the CDR3. After removal of 3 bases from V and 0 bases from J, the junction contained 15 bases not matched to a gene. The CDR3 DNA follows: TGTGCCAGCAGTGAGTGGCTAGCGGGGGTGGGAACGGCAAGCACAGATACGCAGTATTTT. Its protein product is CASSEWLAGVGTASTDTQYF.

This clonotype was seen only a few times. The chain combines TRBV5-1 with TRBJ1-3; D is perhaps TRBD1 (6 bases). Germline V gives CDR1 SGHRS, CDR2 YFSETQ. The ends were cut back, 5 bases at V and 4 bases at J, with 7 bases in the middle. The CDR3 contains 12 residues. DNA for the CDR3: TGCGCCAGCAGGGACAGAGGAAACACCATATATTTT. The encoded protein is CASRDRGNTIYF.

This clonotype has just a few counts. The rearrangement links TRBV20-1 to TRBJ2-1; 14 bases map to TRBD2. The CDR3 spans 17 residues. Per germline, CDR1 DFQATT and CDR2 SNEGSKA (reference sequence). Trimming removed 6 bases from V and 0 bases from J; junction bases left unmatched: 7. The CDR3 DNA sequence: TGCAGTGCCCGGACTAGCGGGGGGCGCAGCTCCTACAATGAGCAGTTCTTC. Protein: CSARTSGGRSSYNEQFF.

This clonotype was counted only a few times. V is TRBV9 and J is TRBJ2-1; D is possibly TRBD1 (6 bases). This CDR3 has 15 amino acids. From germline, CDR1 is SGDLS and CDR2 YYNGEE. V lost 0 bases and J lost 3, with 10 bases in between. The CDR3 bases are TGTGCCAGCAGCGTAGGGGCAGGGGACTACAATGAGCAGTTCTTC. It encodes CASSVGAGDYNEQFF.

In its sample, this clonotype was seen a few times. The chain joins TRBV6-2 or TRBV6-3 to TRBJ2-3; 14 positions agree with TRBD2. V was pared by 0 bases and J by 6 bases, with 14 bases of the junction left unmatched. The CDR3 covers 20 residues. The germline gives CDR1 MNHEY, CDR2 SVGEGT. CDR3: CASSYSPGLAGAPGLDTQYF. The CDR3 coding sequence is TGTGCCAGCAGTTACTCGCCGGGACTAGCGGGGGCCCCAGGGTTGGATACGCAGTATTTT.

This clonotype was observed once. The DNA of the CDR3 is TGTGCCAGTACTCTGGGGGGGACAGATACGCAGTATTTT. This gives the protein CASTLGGTDTQYF. V and J are TRBV28 and TRBJ2-3, with TRBD2 identical over 7 bases. This CDR3 has 13 residues. The V gene end was trimmed by 9 bases and the J gene end by 3 bases; junction bases not matched to a gene: 6. Germline CDR1 reads MDHEN; CDR2 reads SYDVKM.

This clonotype was counted at least ten times. The chain uses TRBV20-1 and TRBJ1-1; TRBD1 is a possible D gene (5 bases). Germline CDR1 DFQATT, CDR2 SNEGSKA (reference sequence). Trimming shortened V by 6 bases and J by 0 bases, and 11 bases separated the two germline ends. CDR3 length: 13 amino acids. For the CDR3, the DNA is TGCAGTGCCGGGGGGGGACTGAACACTGAAGCTTTCTTT. Translating gives CSAGGGLNTEAFF.

The genes are TRBV20-1 and TRBJ2-7; D gene uncertain. Germline CDR1 is DFQATT and CDR2 is SNEGSKA (reference sequence). There are 16 residues in the CDR3. Trimming took 4 bases from V and 0 from J, leaving 19 bases between them. CDR3 residues: CSAKPPGKSSSYEQYV. In DNA form, the CDR3 reads TGCAGTGCTAAACCCCCAGGAAAATCGAGCTCCTACGAGCAGTACGTC.